This TCR beta chain was sequenced in a study of T cell responses to AZD1222 COVID-19 vaccine. The protocol was immunoSEQ multiplex PCR, while the TCRdb copy is restricted to in-frame clones and leaves out a portion. The table lists 150,000 to 200,000 clones, over 80% of them singletons. The CDR3 contains 17 residues. CDR1 and CDR2 from the germline V gene are KGHDR and SFDVKD. V was pared by 5 bases and J by 4 bases, with 12 bases of the junction left unmatched. This chain links TRBV24-1 with TRBJ2-1; 8 bases agree with TRBD2. The specimen comprised peripheral blood, sampled on day 0 of AZD1222 vaccination. This TCR was recovered from an adult in good health. The CDR3 bases are TGTGCCACCAGTGCCCTCGGGGGGGGGCCTCGTTACAATGAGCAGTTCTTC. Protein product: CATSALGGGPRYNEQFF.